These 28 T cell receptor beta chains originate from one sample sequenced in a study of blood T cells in healthy people across ages. Combining a sample-barcoded 5' primer with a J-beta primer mix, a second PCR ran for 7 to 11 cycles. TCRdb itself ran the 5' RACE reads through MiXCR, one entry per CDR3 protein. The table shows over a million distinct CDR3 sequences, with roughly 45% occurring only once. The sequenced sample consisted of blood. The source is a woman aged 55 to 70 in good health.

The chain couples TRBV9 to TRBJ2-3; the D gene is possibly TRBD1 (6 bases). V shed 1 base and J shed 2 bases, with 14 bases lying between them. Germline V gene data show CDR1 as SGDLS and CDR2 as YYNGEE. This CDR3 region has 16 residues. DNA for the CDR3: TGTGCCAGCAGCGTACTATCGGGACACGCCACAGATACGCAGTATTTT. This translates into CASSVLSGHATDTQYF.

The chain couples TRBV28 to TRBJ2-3; the match to TRBD1 covers 10 bases. Germline V gene lookup returns CDR1 MDHEN and CDR2 SYDVKM. The CDR3 consists of 15 residues. V lost 6 bases to trimming and J lost 4 bases; unmatched junction nucleotides: 7. CDR3 in amino acids: CASRESGTGADTQYF. The CDR3 region has the DNA TGTGCCAGCAGAGAATCCGGGACAGGGGCAGATACGCAGTATTTT.

The rearrangement uses TRBV27 and TRBJ2-4; 9 positions agree with TRBD2. Judging by the DNA end, TRBJ2-7 fits better; the J call may be wrong. This CDR3 spans 16 amino acids. Germline CDR1 MNHEY, CDR2 SMNVEV (reference sequence). CDR3 residues: CASSLSASGKAHEQYF. The CDR3 nucleotides are TGTGCCAGCAGTTTATCGGCTAGCGGGAAAGCCCACGAGCAGTACTTC.

The chain combines TRBV29-1 with TRBJ1-1, with a possible D match to TRBD1 (6 bases). V was shortened by 1 base and J by 4 bases, with 13 bases between the two germline ends. Germline V gene sequence: CDR1 SQVTM, CDR2 ANQGSEA. This CDR3 spans 14 amino acids. CDR3: CSVEGPGVITEAFF. The CDR3 DNA reads TGCAGCGTTGAAGGTCCAGGGGTGATCACTGAAGCTTTCTTT.

This clonotype was counted between two and nine times. A read error may be the cause here, since a much bigger clone is one base away. The chain is built from TRBV27 and TRBJ2-5, with 12 bases fitting TRBD2. J gave up 11 bases and V 4 bases, and 14 bases lay outside the gene matches. The CDR3 consists of 16 residues. Germline V gene data show CDR1 as MNHEY and CDR2 as SMNVEV (reference sequence). CDR3 region: CASSSGLAGQDHEQYF. CDR3 coding DNA: TGTGCCAGCAGTTCGGGACTAGCGGGCCAAGACCATGAGCAGTACTTC.

This clonotype was found a few times. The rearrangement uses TRBV6-5 and TRBJ1-6; no firm D call. The V gene lost 1 base and the J gene lost 10 bases, with 8 bases spanning the gap. This CDR3 contains 13 residues. CDR1 and CDR2 from the germline V gene are MNHEY and SVGAGI. CDR3 protein: CASSYFGGSPLHF. In nucleotides, the CDR3 is TGTGCCAGCAGTTACTTCGGAGGCTCACCCCTCCACTTT.

The chain links TRBV18 to TRBJ2-5, with D uncertain. The CDR3 has 13 amino acids. Trimming shortened V by 6 bases and J by 5 bases, and 13 bases separated the two germline ends. The germline CDR1 and CDR2 sequences are KGHSH and LQKENI. CDR3 bases: TGTGCCAGCTCCCCTGTTGGAGTCGAGACCCAGTACTTC. Protein: CASSPVGVETQYF. The variable domain in full, completed from reference TRBV18 and TRBJ2-5, reads NAGVMQNPRHLVRRRGQEARLRCSPMKGHSHVYWYRQLPEEGLKFMVYLQKENIIDESGMPKERFSAEFPKEGPSILRIQQVVRGDSAAYFCASSPVGVETQYFGPGTRLLVL.

V gene TRBV5-1 combines with J gene TRBJ2-7; TRBD1 aligns across 8 bases. This CDR3 has 15 residues. Germline values: CDR1 SGHRS, CDR2 YFSETQ. J gave up 7 bases and V 3 bases, and 12 bases lay outside the gene matches. The CDR3 nucleotides are TGCGCCAGCAGCTCGTACCGGGACAGGTCTAGAGAGCAGTACTTC. This encodes CASSSYRDRSREQYF.

This clonotype appeared many times. The CDR3 protein is CASSGGSGKETQYF. As DNA, the CDR3 is TGTGCCAGCAGTGGGGGTAGCGGCAAAGAGACCCAGTACTTC. The chain is built from TRBV7-3 and TRBJ2-5, with a tentative D call TRBD2 (6 bases). Per germline, CDR1 SGHTA and CDR2 FQGTGA. The CDR3 is made up of 14 amino acids. V was cut by 6 bases and J by 3 bases, with 14 bases left in between.

The V call is TRBV9, the J call TRBJ2-4; 7 positions agree with TRBD1. The CDR3 is made up of 16 amino acids. V shed 2 bases, J shed 1 base, and the junction held 6 bases outside the gene matches. CDR1 is SGDLS, CDR2 YYNGEE, per germline. CDR3 in DNA: TGTGCCAGCAGCGTGACGGGACAGCTGGCCAAAAACATTCAGTACTTC. It is translated as CASSVTGQLAKNIQYF.

The J gene is TRBJ2-6, the V gene TRBV11-2, with a weak D call TRBD2 (6 bases). CDR3 length equals 17 residues. V lost 5 bases, J lost 3 bases, and 17 bases lay in between. The V gene's germline CDR1 is SGHAT and CDR2 FQNNGV. The CDR3 loop reads CASSPGSQGFGANVLTF. For the CDR3, the DNA is TGTGCCAGCAGCCCCGGGAGCCAAGGGTTTGGGGCCAACGTCCTGACTTTC.

V gene TRBV12-3 or TRBV12-4 combines with J gene TRBJ1-2; D might be TRBD1 (5 bases). Trimming left V 3 bases short and J 8 bases short, with 19 bases between. The CDR3 has 15 amino acids. The CDR3 loop is CASSFREPGVRGYTF. DNA for the CDR3: TGTGCCAGCAGTTTCAGGGAACCGGGGGTACGGGGCTACACCTTC.

This clonotype has only a few counts. The CDR3 is CATSRVIGEGNVLTF. CDR3 nucleotide sequence: TGTGCCACCAGCAGAGTAATAGGGGAGGGCAACGTCCTGACTTTC. V is TRBV15 and J is TRBJ2-6; TRBD2 aligns across 7 bases. The CDR3 totals 15 residues. V lost 1 base to trimming and J lost 9 bases; unmatched junction nucleotides: 6. In germline, CDR1 is LNHNV, CDR2 YYDKDF (reference sequence).

In the case of this clonotype: One junction end disagrees with the germline gene, perhaps due to a read error. CDR3 nucleotides: TGCGTCAGCAGCTTTCCTACCTGGACTAGCGGGACAACAGCAGACACAGATACGCAGTATTTT. Amino acids: CVSSFPTWTSGTTADTDTQYF. V is TRBV5-1 and J is TRBJ2-3, with 12 bases matching TRBD2. The length of the CDR3 is 21 residues. Germline lookup yields CDR1 SGHRS and CDR2 YFSETQ.

The gene calls are TRBV20-1 and TRBJ2-3, with D possibly called TRBD1 or TRBD2 (6 bases each). Germline V CDR1 and CDR2: DFQATT, SNEGSKA (reference sequence). Trimming removed 0 bases from V and 4 bases from J, with 11 bases in between. This CDR3 has 14 amino acids. CDR3: CSARDLGGSDTQYF. CDR3 sequence (DNA): TGCAGTGCTAGAGATCTGGGGGGCTCAGATACGCAGTATTTT.

This clonotype has a handful of counts. V and J are TRBV27 and TRBJ2-7, with no clear D. V was trimmed by 2 bases and J by 3 bases, leaving 11 bases between them. CDR3 length equals 14 residues. Germline V CDR1 and CDR2: MNHEY, SMNVEV (reference sequence). This chain's CDR3 is CASSLRQAHYEQYF. The CDR3 nucleotides read TGTGCCAGCAGTTTACGGCAGGCCCACTACGAGCAGTACTTC.

A note on this clonotype: A clone one base away is much larger, so this may be a read error. The chain is built from TRBV20-1 and TRBJ2-5; no reliable D call. This CDR3 has 12 residues. Germline V gene data show CDR1 as DFQATT and CDR2 as SNEGSKA (reference sequence). V lost 6 bases to trimming and J lost 11 bases, with 19 bases between them. The CDR3 DNA follows: TGCAGTGCCCAGGCTATAGGGATTGAGCAGTACTTC. Translating it yields CSAQAIGIEQYF.

This clonotype was seen many times. The J gene is TRBJ1-2, the V gene TRBV5-6; no clear D. The CDR3 contains 15 residues. Trimming left V 4 bases short and J 2 bases short, with 15 bases between. Per the germline V gene, CDR1 is SGHDT and CDR2 is YYEEEE. The CDR3 spells CASSPNPIRNYGYTF. The CDR3 DNA follows: TGTGCCAGCAGCCCGAATCCAATTCGGAACTATGGCTACACCTTC. Full variable domain (rest looked up from reference TRBV5-6 and TRBJ1-2): DAGVTQSPTHLIKTRGQQVTLRCSPKSGHDTVSWYQQALGQGPQFIFQYYEEEERQRGNFPDRFSGHQFPNYSSELNVNALLLGDSALYLCASSPNPIRNYGYTFGSGTRLTVV.

The V gene is TRBV18, the J gene TRBJ2-1; D not certain. From germline, CDR1 is KGHSH and CDR2 LQKENI. The CDR3 loop spans 17 amino acids. The V gene lost 3 bases and the J gene lost 0 bases, with 15 bases spanning the gap. The CDR3 spells CASSPQSPSSSYNEQFF. The CDR3 nucleotides read TGTGCCAGCTCACCCCAATCCCCCTCGAGCTCCTACAATGAGCAGTTCTTC. Using reference TRBV18 and TRBJ2-1 for the parts outside the CDR3, the full variable domain is NAGVMQNPRHLVRRRGQEARLRCSPMKGHSHVYWYRQLPEEGLKFMVYLQKENIIDESGMPKERFSAEFPKEGPSILRIQQVVRGDSAAYFCASSPQSPSSSYNEQFFGPGTRLTVL.

This chain joins TRBV2 and TRBJ2-5; TRBD2 matches 8 bases. Germline values: CDR1 SNHLY, CDR2 FYNNEI. This CDR3 has 14 residues. V lost 4 bases, J lost 13 bases, and 14 bases stayed unmatched. CDR3 residues: CASSVFLGRGEGYF. CDR3 DNA: TGTGCCAGCAGTGTGTTTCTCGGGAGGGGTGAGGGGTACTTC.

In its sample, this clonotype was seen a few times. V and J are TRBV10-1 and TRBJ2-3, with a possible D match to TRBD2 (6 bases). Germline CDR1 WNHNN, CDR2 SYGVQD (reference sequence). The length of the CDR3 is 13 residues. V was clipped by 11 bases and J by 5 bases, with 17 bases between them. CDR3 protein: CASADGRGDTQYF. In nucleotides, the CDR3 is TGCGCCTCCGCCGACGGGAGAGGAGATACGCAGTATTTT.

The chain joins TRBV5-1 to TRBJ2-7; 11 bases agree with TRBD1. After removal of 0 bases from V and 2 bases from J, the junction contained 4 bases not matched to a gene. Germline loops: CDR1 SGHRS, CDR2 YFSETQ. The CDR3 contains 16 residues. CDR3 loop: CASSLAWDRGAYEQYF. CDR3 nucleotide sequence: TGCGCCAGCAGCTTGGCCTGGGACAGGGGGGCCTACGAGCAGTACTTC.

This clonotype was detected a few times. The chain links TRBV28 to TRBJ2-1; 9 bases match TRBD2. Germline assignment: CDR1 MDHEN and CDR2 SYDVKM. With V trimmed by 5 bases and J by 6 bases, 5 bases remained unmatched. The CDR3 covers 14 residues. For the CDR3, the DNA is TGTGCCAGCAGTGTAGCGGGAGAGGTCAATGAGCAGTTCTTC. This encodes CASSVAGEVNEQFF. Filled out from reference TRBV28 and TRBJ2-1, the complete variable domain reads DVKVTQSSRYLVKRTGEKVFLECVQDMDHENMFWYRQDPGLGLRLIYFSYDVKMKEKGDIPEGYSVSREKKERFSLILESASTNQTSMYLCASSVAGEVNEQFFGPGTRLTVL.

In DNA form, the CDR3 reads TGCGCCAGCACTCAAGCAGGGGACACTGAAGCTTTCTTT. Translation gives CASTQAGDTEAFF. V usage is TRBV5-1 and J usage is TRBJ1-1; tentative D call: TRBD1 (6 bases). CDR3 size: 13 residues. CDR1 SGHRS and CDR2 YFSETQ come from the germline V gene. Trimming pared 6 bases from V and 3 bases from J, leaving 12 bases between.

The chain has TRBV20-1 and TRBJ2-3; 7 bases fit TRBD2. CDR1 is DFQATT, CDR2 SNEGSKA, per germline (reference sequence). V lost 3 bases to trimming and J lost 0 bases; unmatched junction nucleotides: 3. The CDR3 covers 14 residues. This CDR3 is CSASGRGSTDTQYF. As DNA, the CDR3 is TGCAGTGCTAGTGGGAGGGGAAGCACAGATACGCAGTATTTT.

This clonotype has a handful of counts. The chain couples TRBV6-1 to TRBJ2-5; D possibly uses TRBD1 or TRBD2 (6 bases each). V dropped 5 bases and J dropped 9 bases, with 7 bases sitting between them. Germline V lookup: CDR1 MNHNS, CDR2 SASEGT. CDR3 length: 10 residues. The CDR3 DNA reads TGTGCCAGCAGTAGGGGGGCCCAGTACTTC. Its protein is CASSRGAQYF.

The rearrangement uses TRBV20-1 and TRBJ2-3, with D unclear. Trimming left V 2 bases short and J 3 bases short, with 9 bases between. The CDR3 contains 13 residues. Germline CDR1 and CDR2: DFQATT and SNEGSKA (reference sequence). The DNA for the CDR3 is TGCAGTGCTAGACCACCGGTTACAGATACGCAGTATTTT. It specifies CSARPPVTDTQYF.

Turning to this clonotype: The junction shows a germline mismatch at one end, possibly a read error. The chain recombines TRBV12-3 or TRBV12-4 with TRBJ2-3; D perhaps matches TRBD1 (5 bases). CDR3 size: 17 residues. As DNA, the CDR3 is TGTGCCAGCAGCCACCCCTCGGCCCGGGTGCAGACAGATACGCAATATTTT. This encodes CASSHPSARVQTDTQYF.